A single sample is the source of the 3 T cell receptor beta chains below, sequenced in a study of blood T cell repertoires in COVID-19. The assay was immunoSEQ multiplex PCR, and TCRdb's table has in-frame clones only and misses some. The table shows a few hundred thousand clones, with 88% occurring only once. What was sequenced was peripheral blood. These receptors all stem from a woman aged 25-40 years who had recovered from COVID-19.

This clone occurred once. The genes are TRBV5-6 and TRBJ2-3; 8 bases agree with TRBD1. Trimming at V came to 3 bases and at J to 4 bases, leaving 16 bases not matched to a gene. The CDR3 has 18 residues. Looked up from germline, CDR1 is SGHDT and CDR2 is YYEEEE. CDR3 in DNA: TGTGCCAGCAGCTCATGGGCGCCAAACAGGGGGTCGGCAGATACGCAGTATTTT. Its protein is CASSSWAPNRGSADTQYF.

J is TRBJ1-1 and V is TRBV6-5; D gene unclear. V lost 5 bases and J 0 bases, leaving 7 bases between the germline ends. The CDR3 has 13 residues. Germline CDR1 is MNHEY and CDR2 is SVGAGI. In DNA, the CDR3 is TGTGCCAGCAGTACAAACCTGAACACTGAAGCTTTCTTT. Translation gives CASSTNLNTEAFF.

The chain couples TRBV10-3 to TRBJ1-2, with D uncertain. Germline values: CDR1 ENHRY, CDR2 SYGVKD. V was pared by 4 bases and J by 3 bases, with 6 bases between. The CDR3 has 12 amino acids. CDR3 protein: CAISGTDYGYTF. CDR3 coding DNA: TGTGCCATCAGTGGAACAGACTATGGCTACACCTTC.